One sample yielded the 5 T cell receptor beta chains listed below, sequenced in a study of blood T cell repertoires in COVID-19. TCRdb keeps only in-frame clones here, not all; method: immunoSEQ multiplex PCR. The sample records roughly 45,000 clones, about 82% being singletons. The sample consisted of peripheral blood. These TCRs come from a man aged 45-65 years with active COVID-19.

The sample holds one count of this clone. The chain has TRBV7-9 and TRBJ1-2; 7 bases line up with TRBD1. CDR3 length: 16 amino acids. The V gene's germline CDR1 is SEHNR and CDR2 FQNEAQ (reference sequence). Trimming cost V 0 bases and J 0 bases; bases outside gene matches: 4. The CDR3, as DNA: TGTGCCAGCAGCTTAGCAGGGGGACAGTCTAACTATGGCTACACCTTC. Encoded protein: CASSLAGGQSNYGYTF.

The V gene is TRBV28, the J gene TRBJ1-1; D may be TRBD1 (6 bases). Germline V gene sequence: CDR1 MDHEN, CDR2 SYDVKM. The ends were cut back, 2 bases at V and 1 base at J, with 14 bases in the middle. This CDR3 is 16 amino acids long. The CDR3 nucleotides read TGTGCCAGCAGTTTAATTAGCCAGGGACAGAACACTGAAGCTTTCTTT. The encoded protein is CASSLISQGQNTEAFF.

This chain uses TRBV5-4 with TRBJ1-2; maybe TRBD1 (5 bases). Germline V gene data show CDR1 as SGHNT and CDR2 as YYREEE (reference sequence). The CDR3 is made up of 14 amino acids. Trimming took 2 bases from V and 5 from J, leaving 13 bases between them. The CDR3 nucleotides read TGTGCCAGCAGCTTTTGGGCCGGGGGTTATGGCTACACCTTC. Its translation: CASSFWAGGYGYTF.

V gene TRBV5-1 combines with J gene TRBJ2-3, with 7 bases aligning to TRBD1. The CDR3 is made up of 14 amino acids. V was clipped by 6 bases and J by 3 bases; unmatched bases: 7. CDR1 and CDR2 from the germline V gene are SGHRS and YFSETQ. CDR3: CASKRDSKTDTQYF. The CDR3 DNA follows: TGCGCCAGCAAACGGGACAGTAAGACAGATACGCAGTATTTT.

This clone was seen only a few times. The genes are TRBV7-2 and TRBJ2-7; D is possibly TRBD2 (5 bases). V was shortened by 1 base and J by 2 bases, with 9 bases between the two germline ends. This CDR3 region has 14 residues. CDR1 and CDR2 from the germline V gene are SGHTA and FQGNSA. The CDR3: CASSLDPGTYEQYF. CDR3 nucleotide sequence: TGTGCCAGCAGCTTAGACCCGGGGACCTACGAGCAGTACTTC.